The 24 T cell receptor beta chains presented below share a single source sample, sequenced in a study of blood T cells in healthy people across ages (dated by TCRdb to between 2014 and 2017). Libraries were constructed by 5' RACE. Sequencing used an Illumina HiSeq 2500. A second 7 to 11 cycle PCR used a sample-barcoded 5' primer and a J-beta primer mix. TCRdb reanalyzed the raw reads on its own, using fastp at Q25 for trimming and MiXCR for clone calling, and kept in-frame beta chains. Rows are combined by CDR3 protein, so each entry shows the most common genes and DNA. The sample contains about 680,000 distinct CDR3 sequences, 45% to 50% of them found a single time. About a third of the sample is in the top ten clones. Sequenced material: blood. These receptors all stem from a woman between 55 and 75 years old in good health.

The CDR3, as DNA: TGCAGCGTTAAAAACTTCGGGACAGCCAACACTGAAGCTTTCTTT. Amino acid sequence: CSVKNFGTANTEAFF. The chain couples TRBV29-1 to TRBJ1-1; TRBD1 aligns across 7 bases. The CDR3 contains 15 residues. Germline loops: CDR1 SQVTM, CDR2 ANQGSEA. J was trimmed by 2 bases and V by 5 bases; bases with no gene match: 11.

This chain joins TRBV20-1 and TRBJ2-3, with 7 nucleotides matching TRBD2. V shed 0 bases, J shed 1 base, and the junction held 7 bases outside the gene matches. Germline CDR1 is DFQATT and CDR2 is SNEGSKA (reference sequence). The CDR3 totals 16 residues. Here the CDR3 reads CSARDRSAGRTDTQYF. The CDR3 coding sequence is TGCAGTGCTAGAGATCGCTCAGCGGGACGCACAGATACGCAGTATTTT.

The CDR3 DNA sequence: TGCAGTGCTAACAAGTACCGGGACTACACAGATACGCAGTATTTT. Residues: CSANKYRDYTDTQYF. V usage is TRBV20-1 and J usage is TRBJ2-3; 7 bases are shared with TRBD2. Losses at the gene ends were 4 bases for V and 2 bases for J; bases not matched to a gene: 9. The germline gives CDR1 DFQATT, CDR2 SNEGSKA (reference sequence). The CDR3 spans 15 residues.

The J gene is TRBJ1-2, the V gene TRBV20-1, with D uncertain. V dropped 3 bases and J dropped 1 base, with 12 bases sitting between them. The CDR3 has 14 amino acids. Germline V gives CDR1 DFQATT, CDR2 SNEGSKA (reference sequence). Here the CDR3 DNA reads TGCAGTGCTAGGACGGGATCCCATAACTATGGCTACACCTTC. Translation gives CSARTGSHNYGYTF.

The chain combines TRBV28 with TRBJ2-5; D is undetermined. Matching the DNA end better, TRBJ2-7 makes the J call doubtful. The CDR3 contains 13 residues. Per germline, CDR1 MDHEN and CDR2 SYDVKM. This CDR3 reads CASTGFSAYEQYF. The CDR3 DNA reads TGTGCCAGCACTGGGTTCTCGGCGTACGAGCAGTACTTC.

Only a few counts were recorded for this clonotype. The rearrangement uses TRBV5-1 and TRBJ2-1, with 10 bases aligning to TRBD2. V gave up 0 bases and J gave up 6 bases; unmatched junction bases: 3. This CDR3 has 15 residues. Germline V gene lookup returns CDR1 SGHRS and CDR2 YFSETQ. The CDR3 DNA reads TGCGCCAGCAGCTTGGCGGGACTAGCGACCAATGAGCAGTTCTTC. Amino acids: CASSLAGLATNEQFF.

This clonotype was counted a few times. The gene calls are TRBV20-1 and TRBJ1-2; a weak D match, TRBD1 (5 bases). This CDR3 region has 14 residues. Trimming removed 3 bases at V and 4 bases at J, with 15 bases between. Germline loops: CDR1 DFQATT, CDR2 SNEGSKA (reference sequence). The CDR3 DNA sequence: TGCAGTGCTAGCCCAGGGAAGCCTGGCTATGGCTACACCTTC. This codes for CSASPGKPGYGYTF.

This clonotype was observed a single time. The chain is built from TRBV6-5 and TRBJ1-1; 11 positions agree with TRBD1. J was trimmed by 1 base and V by 6 bases; bases with no gene match: 4. Germline CDR1 is MNHEY and CDR2 is SVGAGI. The CDR3 loop spans 15 amino acids. DNA of the CDR3: TGTGCCAGCAGAACGGGGACAGGGGGGAACACTGAAGCTTTCTTT. Translated: CASRTGTGGNTEAFF.

This chain connects TRBV20-1 to TRBJ2-3; D gene unclear. CDR1 is DFQATT and CDR2 is SNEGSKA in the germline V gene (reference sequence). The CDR3 covers 15 residues. Trimming removed 0 bases at V and 4 bases at J, with 14 bases between. The CDR3 bases are TGCAGTGCTAGAGATACCAGTATCCTCCCAGATACGCAGTATTTT. It specifies CSARDTSILPDTQYF.

The chain combines TRBV4-1 with TRBJ2-2; 9 bases are shared with TRBD2. The CDR3 length is 13 residues. In germline, CDR1 is MGHRA, CDR2 YSYEKL. The V and J ends lost 6 bases and 6 bases, in that order; junction bases with no gene match: 2. As DNA, the CDR3 is TGCGCCAGCAGTAGCGGGAGATCCGGGGAGCTGTTTTTT. As protein: CASSSGRSGELFF.

This clonotype appeared a single time. This rearrangement joins TRBV4-2 to TRBJ1-2, with D unresolved. Germline V gives CDR1 LGHNA, CDR2 YNFKEQ. The CDR3 runs 16 residues. Trimming stripped 7 bases from V and 0 bases from J, with 18 bases between. CDR3 sequence: CASTQLMTGANYGYTF. CDR3 nucleotide sequence: TGTGCCAGCACCCAGCTAATGACGGGAGCTAACTATGGCTACACCTTC.

The rearrangement joins TRBV30 to TRBJ2-6; D perhaps matches TRBD1 (5 bases). Looked up from germline, CDR1 is GTSNPN and CDR2 is SVGIG (reference sequence). This CDR3 is built from 17 residues. The V and J ends lost 0 bases and 0 bases respectively, with 12 bases between them. The CDR3 nucleotides read TGTGCCTGGAGTGTATGGGGCAGTCGCTCTGGGGCCAACGTCCTGACTTTC. Its protein product is CAWSVWGSRSGANVLTF.

This clonotype was detected a few times. CDR3 loop: CSARWRGVPGETQYF. In DNA form, the CDR3 reads TGCAGTGCTAGATGGCGGGGAGTCCCCGGAGAGACCCAGTACTTC. The chain joins TRBV20-1 to TRBJ2-5; a weak D match, TRBD2 (6 bases). Trimming removed 2 bases at V and 4 bases at J, with 17 bases between. CDR3 size: 15 residues. The V gene's germline CDR1 is DFQATT and CDR2 SNEGSKA (reference sequence).

The table lists this clonotype with a few counts. This sequence joins TRBV5-1 and TRBJ2-6, with D possibly TRBD2 on 6 matching bases. Germline values: CDR1 SGHRS, CDR2 YFSETQ. Between the trimmed V and J ends, which lost 0 bases and 10 bases, there was a span of 8 bases. This CDR3 region has 13 residues. CDR3 loop: CASSLEGRNVLTF. CDR3 in DNA: TGCGCCAGCAGCTTGGAAGGGAGGAACGTCCTGACTTTC. The complete variable domain, with remaining parts taken from reference TRBV5-1 and TRBJ2-6, reads KAGVTQTPRYLIKTRGQQVTLSCSPISGHRSVSWYQQTPGQGLQFLFEYFSETQRNKGNFPGRFSGRQFSNSRSEMNVSTLELGDSALYLCASSLEGRNVLTFGAGSRLTVL.

This clonotype came up a few times. The gene calls are TRBV9 and TRBJ1-2; 7 nucleotides match TRBD1. This CDR3 contains 14 residues. V lost 2 bases and J lost 8; bases outside the gene matches: 9. The germline gives CDR1 SGDLS, CDR2 YYNGEE. The CDR3 loop is CASSVGDRARGYTF. CDR3 bases: TGTGCCAGCAGCGTCGGAGACAGGGCGCGAGGCTACACCTTC.

This chain connects TRBV6-1 to TRBJ1-2; a possible D gene is TRBD1 (5 bases). Germline V gene sequence: CDR1 MNHNS, CDR2 SASEGT. The CDR3 is made up of 15 amino acids. The ends were cut back, 4 bases at V and 1 base at J, with 13 bases in the middle. The CDR3, as DNA: TGTGCCAGCAGTGGGGGGACGGCGAATAACTATGGCTACACCTTC. It is translated as CASSGGTANNYGYTF.

This clonotype was counted only a few times. The chain is built from TRBV4-3 and TRBJ2-1; no reliable D call. Germline-derived CDR1 and CDR2 are LGHNA and YSLEER. V was clipped by 0 bases and J by 12 bases, with 21 bases between them. This CDR3 spans 16 amino acids. The CDR3 is CASSQDLRTGVLGQFF. The DNA of the CDR3 is TGCGCCAGCAGCCAAGATTTACGGACGGGCGTCCTTGGGCAGTTCTTC.

The J gene is TRBJ1-2, the V gene TRBV6-6; D is ambiguous. The CDR3 extends over 14 amino acids. The V gene lost 2 bases and the J gene lost 1 base, with 8 bases spanning the gap. The germline CDR1 and CDR2 sequences are MNHNY and SVGAGI (reference sequence). CDR3 sequence reads: CASSYARINYGYTF. DNA for the CDR3: TGTGCCAGCAGTTACGCGCGGATTAACTATGGCTACACCTTC.

This chain joins TRBV20-1 and TRBJ2-5, with 8 bases matching TRBD2. Germline V CDR1 and CDR2: DFQATT, SNEGSKA (reference sequence). The CDR3 runs 15 residues. V dropped 2 bases and J dropped 5; count of bases not matched to a gene: 10. The CDR3 region has the DNA TGCAGTGCTAGACTAGCGGCGGGAGGCTTGGAGACCCAGTACTTC. It is translated as CSARLAAGGLETQYF.

In its sample, this clonotype was seen many times. V usage is TRBV7-2 and J usage is TRBJ2-7; a possible D gene is TRBD2 (5 bases). Looked up from germline, CDR1 is SGHTA and CDR2 is FQGNSA. The CDR3 contains 13 residues. V lost 0 bases and J lost 7, with 10 bases in between. The CDR3 region is CASSLAIRGEQYF. The CDR3, as DNA: TGTGCCAGCAGCTTAGCTATCCGGGGAGAGCAGTACTTC.

This clonotype was counted a few times. V and J are TRBV6-6 and TRBJ1-1; D ambiguous. The germline V and J ends were trimmed by 6 bases and 3 bases, with 8 bases remaining between them. The germline V gene has CDR1 MNHNY and CDR2 SVGAGI (reference sequence). The CDR3 spans 12 residues. DNA of the CDR3: TGTGCCAGCAGCTACGGGGACACTGAAGCTTTCTTT. Its protein is CASSYGDTEAFF.

This clonotype was seen a few times. The V and J genes are TRBV27 and TRBJ2-7; 11 bases line up with TRBD2. Germline assignment: CDR1 MNHEY and CDR2 SMNVEV (reference sequence). This CDR3 has 13 residues. The chain's CDR3 is CVTATSGSLEQYF. Written as DNA, the CDR3 is TGTGTGACGGCTACTAGCGGGAGCCTCGAGCAGTACTTC.

In DNA form, the CDR3 reads TGCAGTGCTCCCGGACAGGACTACAGGGTGGGCACTGAAGCTTTCTTT. Its translation is CSAPGQDYRVGTEAFF. This chain joins TRBV20-1 and TRBJ1-1, with TRBD1 identical over 7 bases. The CDR3 contains 16 residues. Germline V gene lookup returns CDR1 DFQATT and CDR2 SNEGSKA (reference sequence). Trimming cost V 5 bases and J 4 bases; bases outside gene matches: 16.

The chain is built from TRBV5-1 and TRBJ2-1, with 7 bases aligning to TRBD2. Germline trimming cut 0 bases from V and 5 bases from J; bases unmatched to any gene: 5. CDR3 length: 15 residues. In germline, CDR1 is SGHRS, CDR2 YFSETQ. The CDR3 region has the DNA TGCGCCAGCAGCTTGGAGCTAGCGGTCCACAATGAGCAGTTCTTC. It yields the protein CASSLELAVHNEQFF.